Listed below are T cell receptor beta chains from one sample, sequenced in a study of blood T cells in healthy people across ages. TCRdb reprocessed the 5' RACE reads via MiXCR and lists one record per CDR3 protein. This sample has about a million distinct CDR3 sequences, with 45% to 50% found just once. What was sequenced was blood. These receptors all come from a man aged 30-40 years in good health. CDR3s include the opening cysteine and the closing phenylalanine or tryptophan. A D gene is named only where the DNA matches it firmly. Only some rows state a clone size, as once, few, many or a class for expanded clones.

J gene: TRBJ1-4
D gene: NA
V gene: TRBV12-3/TRBV12-4
clone size: few
CDR3 protein: CASSPTETQLNEKLFF
CDR3 DNA: TGTGCCAGCAGTCCGACAGAAACGCAACTAAATGAAAAACTGTTTTTT

J gene: TRBJ1-5
D gene: TRBD1
V gene: TRBV10-3
clone size: NA
CDR3 protein: CAISQRGQDSNQPQHF
CDR3 DNA: TGTGCCATCAGCCAGAGGGGACAGGATAGCAATCAGCCCCAGCATTTT

J gene: TRBJ2-5
D gene: NA
V gene: TRBV7-2
clone size: few
CDR3 protein: CASSLRPFGETQYF
CDR3 DNA: TGTGCCAGCAGCTTAAGGCCTTTTGGAGAGACCCAGTACTTC

J gene: TRBJ1-5
D gene: NA
V gene: TRBV20-1
clone size: NA
CDR3 protein: CSARDMRGYSNQPQHF
CDR3 DNA: TGCAGTGCTAGAGATATGAGGGGCTATAGCAATCAGCCCCAGCATTTT

J gene: TRBJ1-2
D gene: NA
V gene: TRBV29-1
clone size: many
CDR3 protein: CSVSNPDSNYGYTF
CDR3 DNA: TGCAGCGTTAGTAACCCTGACAGTAACTATGGCTACACCTTC

J gene: TRBJ1-6
D gene: NA
V gene: TRBV14
clone size: NA
CDR3 protein: CASSQTTFYNSPLHF
CDR3 DNA: TGTGCCAGCAGCCAGACGACATTCTATAATTCACCCCTCCACTTT

J gene: TRBJ2-3
D gene: NA
V gene: TRBV6-4
clone size: NA
CDR3 protein: CASSDSWTLSTDTQYF
CDR3 DNA: TGTGCCAGCAGTGACTCTTGGACCCTTAGCACAGATACGCAGTATTTT

J gene: TRBJ1-1
D gene: TRBD1
V gene: TRBV7-6
clone size: few
CDR3 protein: CASSSRQGLMNTEAFF
CDR3 DNA: TGTGCCAGCAGCTCTAGACAGGGACTCATGAACACTGAAGCTTTCTTT

J gene: TRBJ2-7
D gene: NA
V gene: TRBV6-2/TRBV6-3
clone size: few
CDR3 protein: CASSPDSRTSEQYF
CDR3 DNA: TGTGCCAGCAGTCCTGACTCTAGAACAAGCGAGCAGTACTTC

J gene: TRBJ2-3
D gene: NA
V gene: TRBV6-5
clone size: NA
CDR3 protein: CASRDGGPHTDTQYF
CDR3 DNA: TGTGCCAGCAGGGACGGGGGACCACACACAGATACGCAGTATTTT

J gene: TRBJ2-7
D gene: NA
V gene: TRBV11-2
clone size: many
CDR3 protein: CASSLPDSTYEQYF
CDR3 DNA: TGTGCCAGCAGCTTACCTGACAGCACCTACGAGCAGTACTTC

J gene: TRBJ1-1
D gene: TRBD1
V gene: TRBV29-1
clone size: NA
CDR3 protein: CSVTIQGARTEAFF
CDR3 DNA: TGCAGCGTTACAATACAGGGGGCGCGTACTGAAGCTTTCTTT

J gene: TRBJ2-3
D gene: NA
V gene: TRBV11-1
clone size: NA
CDR3 protein: CASSLQGPGTDTQYF
CDR3 DNA: TGTGCCAGCAGCTTACAGGGTCCTGGCACAGATACGCAGTATTTT

J gene: TRBJ2-1
D gene: NA
V gene: TRBV3-1
clone size: NA
CDR3 protein: CASSHATPEQFF
CDR3 DNA: TGTGCCAGCAGCCATGCGACTCCTGAGCAGTTCTTC

J gene: TRBJ2-3
D gene: TRBD1
V gene: TRBV5-1
clone size: NA
CDR3 protein: CASSLGTGAPLTDTQYF
CDR3 DNA: TGCGCCAGCAGCCTCGGGACAGGGGCTCCCCTCACAGATACGCAGTATTTT

J gene: TRBJ2-3
D gene: NA
V gene: TRBV5-1
clone size: NA
CDR3 protein: CASSVIVSTDTQYF
CDR3 DNA: TGCGCCAGCAGCGTAATTGTTAGCACAGATACGCAGTATTTT

J gene: TRBJ1-2
D gene: NA
V gene: TRBV7-2
clone size: NA
CDR3 protein: CASSLAGQTINYGYTF
CDR3 DNA: TGTGCCAGCAGCTTAGCGGGGCAGACCATTAACTATGGCTACACCTTC

J gene: TRBJ2-1
D gene: TRBD1
V gene: TRBV6-5
clone size: NA
CDR3 protein: CASSYGQTTGPSSYNEQFF
CDR3 DNA: TGTGCCAGCAGTTACGGGCAGACGACAGGGCCGAGCTCCTACAATGAGCAGTTCTTC

J gene: TRBJ2-7
D gene: NA
V gene: TRBV27
clone size: few
CDR3 protein: CASSLRGSTSYEQYF
CDR3 DNA: TGTGCCAGCAGTTTAAGGGGGTCTACCTCCTACGAGCAGTACTTC

J gene: TRBJ2-3
D gene: TRBD2
V gene: TRBV29-1
clone size: NA
CDR3 protein: CSVAGLAGTDTQYF
CDR3 DNA: TGCAGCGTTGCGGGACTAGCGGGCACAGATACGCAGTATTTT

J gene: TRBJ1-2
D gene: NA
V gene: TRBV27
clone size: NA
CDR3 protein: CASSLSHIYGYTF
CDR3 DNA: TGTGCCAGCAGTTTATCACACATCTATGGCTACACCTTC

J gene: TRBJ2-1
D gene: NA
V gene: TRBV28
clone size: NA
CDR3 protein: CASSVFKGQNEQFF
CDR3 DNA: TGTGCCAGCAGTGTATTCAAGGGGCAAAATGAGCAGTTCTTC

J gene: TRBJ2-3
D gene: NA
V gene: TRBV4-1
clone size: NA
CDR3 protein: CASSQDEAYADTQYF
CDR3 DNA: TGCGCCAGCAGCCAAGACGAAGCGTACGCAGATACGCAGTATTTT

J gene: TRBJ1-6
D gene: TRBD1
V gene: TRBV6-5
clone size: NA
CDR3 protein: CASRPGQEFSPLHF
CDR3 DNA: TGTGCCAGCAGACCGGGACAGGAGTTTTCACCCCTCCACTTT

J gene: TRBJ1-6
D gene: NA
V gene: TRBV20-1
clone size: NA
CDR3 protein: CSARVRPTPALHF
CDR3 DNA: TGCAGTGCTAGAGTGCGGCCGACACCCGCCCTCCACTTT

J gene: TRBJ1-5
D gene: NA
V gene: TRBV12-3/TRBV12-4
clone size: NA
CDR3 protein: CASSLKAGSGRDQPQHF
CDR3 DNA: TGTGCCAGCAGTTTAAAAGCAGGGTCGGGCAGGGATCAGCCCCAGCATTTT

J gene: TRBJ2-1
D gene: NA
V gene: TRBV5-1
clone size: NA
CDR3 protein: CASRFDPYNEQFF
CDR3 DNA: TGCGCCAGCAGATTCGACCCCTACAATGAGCAGTTCTTC

J gene: TRBJ2-2
D gene: NA
V gene: TRBV6-2/TRBV6-3
clone size: once
CDR3 protein: CASSYISASNTGELFF
CDR3 DNA: TGTGCCAGCAGTTATATAAGTGCCTCGAACACCGGGGAGCTGTTTTTT

J gene: TRBJ2-1
D gene: NA
V gene: TRBV20-1
clone size: NA
CDR3 protein: CSAPGPSSYNEQFF
CDR3 DNA: TGCAGTGCCCCGGGACCAAGCTCCTACAATGAGCAGTTCTTC

J gene: TRBJ1-5
D gene: NA
V gene: TRBV12-3/TRBV12-4
clone size: NA
CDR3 protein: CASSFGDTNQPQHF
CDR3 DNA: TGTGCCAGCAGTTTCGGGGACACCAATCAGCCCCAGCATTTT

J gene: TRBJ1-2
D gene: NA
V gene: TRBV6-2/TRBV6-3
clone size: NA
CDR3 protein: CASSYQQGNGYTF
CDR3 DNA: TGTGCCAGCAGTTACCAACAGGGAAACGGCTACACCTTC

J gene: TRBJ1-5
D gene: NA
V gene: TRBV25-1
clone size: NA
CDR3 protein: CASAASQAANQPQHF
CDR3 DNA: TGTGCCAGCGCCGCGAGTCAGGCCGCCAATCAGCCCCAGCATTTT

J gene: TRBJ1-2
D gene: TRBD1
V gene: TRBV9
clone size: NA
CDR3 protein: CASSQGELSYGYTF
CDR3 DNA: TGTGCCAGCAGTCAGGGGGAACTATCTTATGGCTACACCTTC

J gene: TRBJ2-7
D gene: TRBD1
V gene: TRBV12-3/TRBV12-4
clone size: few
CDR3 protein: CASSAGQGTLVSHEQYF
CDR3 DNA: TGTGCCAGCAGCGCGGGACAGGGGACCCTAGTGTCCCACGAGCAGTACTTC

J gene: TRBJ1-1
D gene: NA
V gene: TRBV10-3
clone size: many
CDR3 protein: CAISESTNTEAFF
CDR3 DNA: TGTGCCATCAGTGAGTCAACGAACACTGAAGCTTTCTTT

J gene: TRBJ1-1
D gene: NA
V gene: TRBV30
clone size: NA
CDR3 protein: CAWRARLGTEAFF
CDR3 DNA: TGTGCCTGGAGAGCTCGGTTAGGGACTGAAGCTTTCTTT

J gene: TRBJ2-7
D gene: TRBD2
V gene: TRBV27
clone size: NA
CDR3 protein: CASSFEVVSGSFSYEQYF
CDR3 DNA: TGTGCCAGCAGTTTCGAAGTTGTGAGCGGGAGCTTTTCCTACGAGCAGTACTTC

J gene: TRBJ1-1
D gene: NA
V gene: TRBV18
clone size: NA
CDR3 protein: CASFPGYNTEAFF
CDR3 DNA: TGTGCCAGCTTCCCGGGATATAACACTGAAGCTTTCTTT

J gene: TRBJ2-2
D gene: NA
V gene: TRBV6-2/TRBV6-3
clone size: many
CDR3 protein: CASSYSAFSGELFF
CDR3 DNA: TGTGCCAGCAGTTACTCGGCCTTTAGCGGGGAGCTGTTTTTT

J gene: TRBJ2-3
D gene: NA
V gene: TRBV4-2
clone size: few
CDR3 protein: CASSQGNSEATQYF
CDR3 DNA: TGTGCCAGCAGCCAAGGTAATAGCGAGGCTACGCAGTATTTT

J gene: TRBJ2-1
D gene: TRBD2
V gene: TRBV7-2
clone size: few
CDR3 protein: CASSLFASGQDNEQFF
CDR3 DNA: TGTGCCAGCAGCTTATTCGCTAGCGGGCAGGACAATGAGCAGTTCTTC

J gene: TRBJ1-4
D gene: NA
V gene: TRBV4-2
clone size: NA
CDR3 protein: CASSQGGLTTNEKLFF
CDR3 DNA: TGTGCCAGCAGCCAAGGGGGGTTGACAACTAATGAAAAACTGTTTTTT

J gene: TRBJ1-1
D gene: NA
V gene: TRBV29-1
clone size: NA
CDR3 protein: CSGGNTEAFF
CDR3 DNA: TGCAGCGGGGGTAACACTGAAGCTTTCTTT